This T cell receptor (beta chain) was retrieved from a study of cytomegalovirus exposure and HLA in healthy donors. Amplification used 60 Vbeta primers and 13 Jbeta primers. Profiling relied on immunoSEQ multiplex PCR, and the TCRdb table lists in-frame clones only, not all of them. The sample consists of around 130,000 clones, about three quarters of them appearing once. The sequenced material came from PBMCs. The sequence derives from a man aged 35-49 years in good health and CMV-seropositive.

CDR3 loop: CASSSQTGYTEAFF. DNA of the CDR3: TGTGCCAGCAGCTCCCAAACAGGGTACACTGAAGCTTTCTTT. This chain joins TRBV5-6 and TRBJ1-1; TRBD1 might be the D (6 bases). Trimming took off 3 bases at V and 3 bases at J, with 12 bases between the two ends. This CDR3 comprises 14 residues. Germline lookup yields CDR1 SGHDT and CDR2 YYEEEE. The whole variable domain, filled in from reference TRBV5-6 and TRBJ1-1, reads DAGVTQSPTHLIKTRGQQVTLRCSPKSGHDTVSWYQQALGQGPQFIFQYYEEEERQRGNFPDRFSGHQFPNYSSELNVNALLLGDSALYLCASSSQTGYTEAFFGQGTRLTVV.